One and the same sample provided the 5 T cell receptor beta chains below, sequenced in a study of blood T cells in healthy people across ages. The use of a sample-barcoded 5' primer and a J-beta primer mix characterized a second PCR of about 7 to 12 cycles. TCRdb independently ran MiXCR on the 5' RACE reads; one entry per CDR3 protein. The sample lists some 670,000 distinct CDR3 sequences, approximately 52% occurring once. Sample: blood. These TCRs come from a woman of 80 years or more in good health.

A few counts support this clonotype. V and J are TRBV20-1 and TRBJ1-5, with D unresolved. In germline, CDR1 is DFQATT, CDR2 SNEGSKA (reference sequence). The ends were cut back, 3 bases at V and 1 base at J, with 7 bases in the middle. The CDR3 is made up of 13 amino acids. CDR3 region: CSARVRSNQPQHF. Here the CDR3 DNA reads TGCAGTGCTAGGGTTAGGAGCAATCAGCCCCAGCATTTT.

This chain uses TRBV9 with TRBJ2-3; 9 bases map to TRBD1. The length of the CDR3 is 16 residues. Losses at the gene ends were 0 bases for V and 6 bases for J; bases not matched to a gene: 8. Germline values: CDR1 SGDLS, CDR2 YYNGEE. This CDR3 is CASSVGHRGLVDTQYF. The CDR3 DNA follows: TGTGCCAGCAGCGTAGGTCACAGGGGGCTTGTGGATACGCAGTATTTT. Full variable domain (remainder filled in from reference TRBV9 and TRBJ2-3): DSGVTQTPKHLITATGQRVTLRCSPRSGDLSVYWYQQSLDQGLQFLIQYYNGEERAKGNILERFSAQQFPDLHSELNLSSLELGDSALYFCASSVGHRGLVDTQYFGPGTRLTVL.

A word on this clonotype: This may come from a read error, since a much larger clone is one base off. The V call is TRBV20-1, the J call TRBJ2-5; 9 nucleotides line up with TRBD2. This CDR3 is 15 amino acids long. J was trimmed by 4 bases and V by 7 bases; bases with no gene match: 13. The germline V gene has CDR1 DFQATT and CDR2 SNEGSKA (reference sequence). The CDR3 loop is CSVSGVAGELETQYF. The CDR3 DNA reads TGCAGTGTTTCCGGGGTAGCGGGAGAGCTAGAGACCCAGTACTTC.

This clonotype was found many times. This may come from a read error, since a much larger clone is one base off. The chain joins TRBV6-5 to TRBJ2-7; a weak D match, TRBD1 (6 bases). The CDR3 length is 13 residues. CDR1 is MNHEY and CDR2 is SVGAGI in the germline V gene. Trimming pared 4 bases from V and 8 bases from J, leaving 15 bases between. CDR3: CASSSTRGTQQYF. The CDR3 bases are TGTGCCAGCAGTTCCACAAGGGGGACCCAGCAGTACTTC.

This clonotype was picked up one time. The gene calls are TRBV30 and TRBJ1-2, with D perhaps TRBD1 (5 bases). Per germline, CDR1 GTSNPN and CDR2 SVGIG (reference sequence). The V gene lost 0 bases and the J gene lost 7 bases, with 12 bases spanning the gap. The CDR3 is made up of 13 amino acids. CDR3 protein: CAWSVSGSSGYTF. DNA of the CDR3: TGTGCCTGGAGTGTGTCAGGGAGCTCTGGCTACACCTTC. Variable domain in full (rest from reference TRBV30 and TRBJ1-2): SQTIHQWPATLVQPVGSPLSLECTVEGTSNPNLYWYRQAAGRGLQLLFYSVGIGQISSEVPQNLSASRPQDRQFILSSKKLLLSDSGFYLCAWSVSGSSGYTFGSGTRLTVV.